This T cell receptor beta chain derives from a study of T cell responses to AZD1222 COVID-19 vaccine. The overall study: Pooling was applied to second doses at about 4 or about 12 weeks.

CDR1 is SGHRS and CDR2 is YFSETQ in the germline V gene. CDR3 length: 14 residues. V lost 4 bases, J lost 7 bases, and 18 bases lay in between. Comments on this clone: Its antigen is currently unknown.

General study results and limits: Samples come after the peak T cell response, not at day 14. White British people made up most donors, females outnumbered males, and clonal diversity was possibly underestimated. Spike as a whole was targeted by vaccine-associated CD4 TCRs, dominant at 160-218 and 743-854.

Repertoires were generated with immunoSEQ multiplex PCR, while TCRdb's copy carries only in-frame clones and drops some. This sample has 110,000 to 150,000 clones; 93% occur once, and the top ten carry around 5%. The input for sequencing was peripheral blood, taken on day 0 of AZD1222 vaccination. The sequence derives from an adult in good health. This sequence joins TRBV5-1 and TRBJ2-7; no clear D gene. The CDR3 region is CASSEQGEWTEQYF. The CDR3 DNA sequence: TGCGCCAGCAGCGAGCAAGGAGAATGGACGGAGCAGTACTTC. The full variable domain, in which reference TRBV5-1 and TRBJ2-7 provide the parts outside the CDR3, is KAGVTQTPRYLIKTRGQQVTLSCSPISGHRSVSWYQQTPGQGLQFLFEYFSETQRNKGNFPGRFSGRQFSNSRSEMNVSTLELGDSALYLCASSEQGEWTEQYFGPGTRLTVT.